This T cell receptor (beta chain) was observed in a study of blood T cell repertoires in COVID-19. Study overall: Samples of COVID-19 (acute and convalescent) were obtained from the United States, Italy and Spain.

As concerns this clone: Other nucleotide sequences in the sample specify the same CDR3.

Categorization into cohorts depended on clinical history that participants reported. Someone with COVID-19 had been met by exposed participants within 2 weeks before study entry. The repertoire was sequenced with immunoSEQ multiplex PCR; TCRdb's copy has only in-frame clones and lacks some. The sample has 260,000 or so clones; about four fifths are singletons. The CDR3 sequence is 14 residues long. The ends were cut back, 1 base at V and 4 bases at J, with 10 bases in the middle. Germline V gene sequence: CDR1 LGHDT, CDR2 YNNKEL (reference sequence). This receptor was obtained from a woman aged 40 to 55 who had been exposed to COVID-19. Sequences were obtained from PBMCs or T cells enriched from blood (not recorded which). This chain connects TRBV3-1 (or the pseudogene TRBV3-2) to TRBJ1-1; weak D call: TRBD1 (5 bases). The CDR3 bases are TGTGCCAGCAGCCAAGTTTCGGGGGGCACTGAAGCTTTCTTT. Translating gives CASSQVSGGTEAFF.